Shown below are 23 T cell receptor beta chains from a single sample sequenced in a study of blood T cell repertoires in COVID-19. Repertoires were generated with immunoSEQ multiplex PCR, while TCRdb's copy carries only in-frame clones and drops some. The table lists about 240,000 clones, roughly 80% of them singletons. Sequences were obtained from peripheral blood. Receptors originate from an older woman with active or convalescent COVID-19.

The rearrangement uses TRBV6-5 and TRBJ1-4; TRBD1 matches 7 bases. The CDR3 spans 15 residues. J gave up 7 bases and V 6 bases, and 11 bases lay outside the gene matches. Germline CDR1 is MNHEY and CDR2 is SVGAGI. The CDR3 DNA reads as TGTGCCAGCAGAGAGTGGCAGGGGGGAACTGAAAAACTGTTTTTT. It specifies CASREWQGGTEKLFF.

J is TRBJ2-2 and V is TRBV7-2, with unresolved D. This CDR3 is built from 15 residues. Trimming took 3 bases from V and 2 from J, leaving 10 bases between them. Germline CDR1 SGHTA, CDR2 FQGNSA. DNA of the CDR3: TGTGCCAGCAGCTTCGACTCCGTTAACACCGGGGAGCTGTTTTTT. Its translation is CASSFDSVNTGELFF.

The chain carries TRBV6-2 or TRBV6-3 and TRBJ1-1; D may be TRBD1 (5 bases). Germline CDR1 and CDR2: MNHEY and SVGEGT. The CDR3 runs to 15 residues. Trimming cost V 2 bases and J 3 bases, with 13 bases left between them. The CDR3 DNA sequence: TGTGCCAGCAGTTACCCTCCTATGGGGCACACTGAAGCTTTCTTT. Its protein product is CASSYPPMGHTEAFF.

This chain connects TRBV4-1 to TRBJ1-2; D ambiguous. V was cut by 0 bases and J by 5 bases, with 13 bases left in between. The length of the CDR3 is 15 residues. Germline CDR1 reads MGHRA; CDR2 reads YSYEKL. CDR3 DNA: TGCGCCAGCAGCCAAGATTTTGGGCCCACTTATGGCTACACCTTC. This translates into CASSQDFGPTYGYTF.

CDR3 bases: TGTGCCAGTAGTAGCCGGGGGGGCCGGGGGATGGAAGAGACCCAGTACTTC. Protein product: CASSSRGGRGMEETQYF. The genes are TRBV19 and TRBJ2-5, with 8 bases that match TRBD2. The CDR3 has 17 amino acids. Germline V gene sequence: CDR1 LNHDA, CDR2 SQIVND (reference sequence). V was clipped by 4 bases and J by 3 bases; unmatched bases: 13.

The chain uses TRBV7-9 and TRBJ1-1; D is unresolved. This CDR3 has 11 residues. Germline V gives CDR1 SEHNR, CDR2 FQNEAQ (reference sequence). V was clipped by 6 bases and J by 10 bases, with 12 bases between them. In nucleotides, the CDR3 is TGTGCCAGCAGTTCCCTAGGCGGAGCTTTCTTT. Translating it yields CASSSLGGAFF.

V and J are TRBV15 and TRBJ2-7; 12 bases are shared with TRBD2. Germline-derived CDR1 and CDR2 are LNHNV and YYDKDF (reference sequence). This CDR3 has 17 amino acids. J lost 0 bases, V lost 0 bases, and 3 bases had no gene match. This CDR3 is CATSRETSGGTSYEQYF. CDR3 DNA sequence: TGTGCCACCAGCAGAGAAACTAGCGGGGGGACCTCCTACGAGCAGTACTTC.

CDR3 amino acids: CAWATGLREKLFF. The CDR3 DNA reads TGTGCCTGGGCGACAGGGTTGAGGGAAAAACTGTTTTTT. This chain uses TRBV2 with TRBJ1-4; 7 bases line up with TRBD1. The V gene end was trimmed by 11 bases and the J gene end by 8 bases; junction bases not matched to a gene: 11. This CDR3 has 13 residues. CDR1 is SNHLY and CDR2 is FYNNEI in the germline V gene.

In nucleotides, the CDR3 is TGTGCCTGGAGCGCCGGGTCAGGGGCATACAATGAGCAGTTCTTC. Its protein product is CAWSAGSGAYNEQFF. The chain combines TRBV30 with TRBJ2-1; D possibly corresponds to TRBD1 (6 bases). V was shortened by 3 bases and J by 4 bases, with 16 bases between the two germline ends. The CDR3 has 15 amino acids. Germline CDR1 reads GTSNPN; CDR2 reads SVGIG (reference sequence).

This clone has only one observation. DNA for the CDR3: TGTGCCAGCAGCAAGGGGTCAGGGGGCGGACGCTACACTGAAGCTTTCTTT. Protein: CASSKGSGGGRYTEAFF. This sequence joins TRBV7-2 and TRBJ1-1, with TRBD1 matching 8 bases. V dropped 5 bases and J dropped 3; count of bases not matched to a gene: 14. Germline V lookup: CDR1 SGHTA, CDR2 FQGNSA. The CDR3 totals 17 residues.

About this clone itself: This likely came from a read error, as a far larger clone is one base away. At the DNA level, this CDR3 is encoded by other sequences in the same sample as well. CDR3 region: CASSWDKTYEQYF. In DNA, the CDR3 is TGCGCCAGCAGCTGGGACAAGACCTACGAGCAGTACTTC. The genes are TRBV5-1 and TRBJ2-7; D is possibly TRBD1 (6 bases). This CDR3 has 13 residues. The ends were cut back, 3 bases at V and 2 bases at J, with 9 bases in the middle. Looked up from germline, CDR1 is SGHRS and CDR2 is YFSETQ.

CDR3 in amino acids: CASSPRLGGSGEKLFF. The CDR3, as DNA: TGTGCCAGTAGCCCCCGGTTAGGAGGGTCCGGTGAAAAACTGTTTTTT. The chain links TRBV19 to TRBJ1-4; D is unclear. Looked up from germline, CDR1 is LNHDA and CDR2 is SQIVND (reference sequence). Trimming stripped 6 bases from V and 7 bases from J, with 21 bases between. The CDR3 loop spans 16 amino acids.

V and J are TRBV19 and TRBJ1-6; D perhaps matches TRBD1 (5 bases). The CDR3 is made up of 13 amino acids. The germline V and J ends were trimmed by 10 bases and 7 bases, with 14 bases remaining between them. The germline gives CDR1 LNHDA, CDR2 SQIVND (reference sequence). The CDR3 nucleotides read TGTGCCACCCGGTGGGGCCGGAATTCACCCCTCCACTTT. Translation: CATRWGRNSPLHF. Using reference TRBV19 and TRBJ1-6 for the parts outside the CDR3, the full variable domain is DGGITQSPKYLFRKEGQNVTLSCEQNLNHDAMYWYRQDPGQGLRLIYYSQIVNDFQKGDIAEGYSVSREKKESFPLTVTSAQKNPTAFYLCATRWGRNSPLHFGNGTRLTVT.

V gene TRBV5-1 combines with J gene TRBJ2-1; no firm D call. V shed 3 bases and J shed 6 bases, with 10 bases lying between them. The CDR3 loop spans 13 amino acids. Germline-derived CDR1 and CDR2 are SGHRS and YFSETQ. In DNA form, the CDR3 reads TGCGCCAGCAGCTCGCTAGAGCGCAATGAGCAGTTCTTC. Translated: CASSSLERNEQFF.

The rearrangement joins TRBV6-2 or TRBV6-3 to TRBJ2-2; 11 bases align to TRBD2. Trimming removed 5 bases from V and 0 bases from J; junction bases left unmatched: 5. Germline values: CDR1 MNHEY, CDR2 SVGEGT. This CDR3 has 17 amino acids. CDR3 sequence: CASSKRLAGPNTGELFF. CDR3 bases: TGTGCCAGCAGTAAAAGACTAGCGGGGCCGAACACCGGGGAGCTGTTTTTT.

The CDR3 is CASNAGTGGNTIYF. The CDR3 DNA reads as TGTGCCTCAAACGCCGGGACAGGGGGAAACACCATATATTTT. This chain joins TRBV2 and TRBJ1-3; 9 bases agree with TRBD1. CDR3 size: 14 residues. V shed 11 bases and J 4 bases; nucleotides not matched to a gene: 9. Germline loops: CDR1 SNHLY, CDR2 FYNNEI.

The chain carries TRBV6-5 and TRBJ1-2; 11 bases map to TRBD1. This CDR3 has 15 amino acids. CDR1 MNHEY and CDR2 SVGAGI come from the germline V gene. J gave up 7 bases and V 3 bases, and 7 bases lay outside the gene matches. CDR3 loop: CASSYTGTGGGGYTF. The CDR3 coding sequence is TGTGCCAGCAGTTATACCGGGACAGGGGGAGGTGGCTACACCTTC.

The chain has TRBV7-2 and TRBJ1-4, with 11 positions matching TRBD1. This CDR3 has 15 residues. With V trimmed by 5 bases and J by 8 bases, 7 bases remained unmatched. Looked up from germline, CDR1 is SGHTA and CDR2 is FQGNSA. CDR3 region: CASSDPGQGGEKLFF. The DNA of the CDR3 is TGTGCCAGCAGCGACCCGGGACAGGGGGGCGAAAAACTGTTTTTT. The full variable domain, with the rest looked up from reference TRBV7-2 and TRBJ1-4, is GAGVSQSPSNKVTEKGKDVELRCDPISGHTALYWYRQSLGQGLEFLIYFQGNSAPDKSGLPSDRFSAERTGGSVSTLTIQRTQQEDSAVYLCASSDPGQGGEKLFFGSGTQLSVL.

V and J are TRBV5-6 and TRBJ2-5; 10 bases line up with TRBD2. Trimming removed 4 bases from V and 2 bases from J; junction bases left unmatched: 5. The length of the CDR3 is 15 residues. Germline V gene data show CDR1 as SGHDT and CDR2 as YYEEEE. The CDR3 is CASSPTSGVQETQYF. The CDR3 DNA reads as TGTGCCAGCAGCCCAACTAGCGGGGTACAAGAGACCCAGTACTTC.

This clone was seen once. The V call is TRBV21-1, the J call TRBJ2-7; whether TRBD1, the table's D call, matches the DNA was not checked. TRBV21-1 is flagged as a pseudogene. CDR3 length equals 14 residues. The CDR3 loop reads CASSGGPSSYEQYF. Written as DNA, the CDR3 is TGTGCCAGCAGCGGGGGCCCGAGCTCCTACGAGCAGTACTTC.

This clone was picked up one time. The V gene is TRBV11-2, the J gene TRBJ2-1, with TRBD2 matching over 12 bases. V was clipped by 1 base and J by 0 bases; unmatched bases: 7. Germline V gene sequence: CDR1 SGHAT, CDR2 FQNNGV. The CDR3 covers 19 residues. CDR3 coding DNA: TGTGCCAGCAGCTTAGGGCTAGCGGGGGGGCCTTACTCCTACAATGAGCAGTTCTTC. It encodes CASSLGLAGGPYSYNEQFF.

This chain uses TRBV4-1 with TRBJ2-1; perhaps TRBD1 as D (5 bases). CDR1 is MGHRA, CDR2 YSYEKL, per germline. There are 18 residues in the CDR3. V was shortened by 2 bases and J by 5 bases, with 22 bases between the two germline ends. CDR3 region: CASSQRLTTRAPDNEQFF. CDR3 nucleotides: TGCGCCAGCAGCCAAAGATTGACAACCAGGGCCCCCGACAATGAGCAGTTCTTC.

In its sample, this clone was seen a few times. The J gene is TRBJ1-5, the V gene TRBV12-3 or TRBV12-4; the D is unclear. The CDR3 sequence is 13 residues long. V was pared by 5 bases and J by 4 bases, with 9 bases between. CDR3 loop: CASSPALNQPQHF. CDR3 nucleotide sequence: TGTGCCAGCAGTCCTGCGCTGAATCAGCCCCAGCATTTT.